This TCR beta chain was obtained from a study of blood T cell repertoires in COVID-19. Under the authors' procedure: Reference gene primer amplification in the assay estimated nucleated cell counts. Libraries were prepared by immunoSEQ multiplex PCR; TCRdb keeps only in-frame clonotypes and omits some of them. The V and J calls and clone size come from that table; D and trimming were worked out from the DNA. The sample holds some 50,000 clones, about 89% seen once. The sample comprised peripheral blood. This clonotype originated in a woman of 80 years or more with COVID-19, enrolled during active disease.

The CDR3: CASSSSGLTHEKLFF. CDR3 sequence (DNA): TGTGCCAGTAGCTCGAGTGGGTTGACACATGAAAAACTGTTTTTT. The chain combines TRBV19 with TRBJ1-4; D is unclear. Germline-derived CDR1 and CDR2 are LNHDA and SQIVND (reference sequence). Trimming took off 6 bases at V and 6 bases at J, with 17 bases between the two ends. The CDR3 contains 15 residues.